The 11 T cell receptor beta chains presented below share a single source sample, sequenced in a study of cytomegalovirus exposure and HLA in healthy donors. The PCR used 60 Vbeta and 13 Jbeta primers. Sequenced by immunoSEQ multiplex PCR; TCRdb stores in-frame clones only, minus some. The table has roughly 150,000 clones, around three quarters seen once. Sequenced material: PBMCs. Receptors originate from a man between 50 and 59 years old in good health and CMV-seropositive.

The J gene is TRBJ2-5, the V gene TRBV9; 7 bases are a match to TRBD1. This CDR3 region has 15 residues. The V and J ends lost 2 bases and 2 bases, in that order; junction bases with no gene match: 6. Germline CDR1 SGDLS, CDR2 YYNGEE. Here the CDR3 reads CASSVLRQGQETQYF. The CDR3 DNA is TGTGCCAGCAGCGTTTTGAGACAGGGACAAGAGACCCAGTACTTC.

The chain is built from TRBV6-1 and TRBJ1-2; D possibly corresponds to TRBD1 (5 bases). Trimming shortened V by 2 bases and J by 7 bases, and 17 bases separated the two germline ends. Looked up from germline, CDR1 is MNHNS and CDR2 is SASEGT. The CDR3 has 15 residues. This CDR3 is CASSEFWGEFGGYTF. For the CDR3, the DNA is TGTGCCAGCAGTGAATTCTGGGGCGAGTTTGGTGGCTACACCTTC.

V and J are TRBV18 and TRBJ2-7; D is uncertain. Trimming removed 6 bases from V and 0 bases from J, with 12 bases in between. The CDR3 is made up of 14 amino acids. Looked up from germline, CDR1 is KGHSH and CDR2 is LQKENI. CDR3 bases: TGTGCCAGCTCTTCTAGTCGGAGCTCCTACGAGCAGTACTTC. The encoded protein is CASSSSRSSYEQYF.

The V and J genes are TRBV5-1 and TRBJ2-1, with 8 bases aligning to TRBD2. The J segment lost 7 bases and the V segment lost 4 bases, leaving 16 bases of the junction unmatched. This CDR3 contains 17 residues. Germline-derived CDR1 and CDR2 are SGHRS and YFSETQ. CDR3 in amino acids: CASSLPPKRGMENEQFF. The CDR3 nucleotides read TGCGCCAGCAGCCTCCCGCCGAAGCGGGGGATGGAGAATGAGCAGTTCTTC.

V is TRBV5-4 and J is TRBJ2-1, with D possibly TRBD1 on 6 matching bases. The CDR3 has 16 amino acids. Per germline, CDR1 SGHNT and CDR2 YYREEE (reference sequence). The V end was cut by 4 bases, the J end by 1 base, with 15 bases between. The DNA of the CDR3 is TGTGCCAGCAGCCCCCCTCTCAGGGGTTCCTACAATGAGCAGTTCTTC. It encodes CASSPPLRGSYNEQFF.

This chain links TRBV7-2 with TRBJ2-3; 7 nucleotides align to TRBD2. This CDR3 is 19 amino acids long. From germline, CDR1 is SGHTA and CDR2 FQGNSA. The ends lost 2 bases at V and 4 bases at J; junction bases unmatched: 18. CDR3 nucleotides: TGTGCCAGCAGCTTAAAAGGTGGCTGGGGACTAACTTACCCAGATACGCAGTATTTT. Its protein product is CASSLKGGWGLTYPDTQYF.

This clone was seen once. The chain couples TRBV11-2 to TRBJ1-1; no reliable D call. V was shortened by 2 bases and J by 3 bases, with 4 bases between the two germline ends. The CDR3 sequence is 12 residues long. Per the germline V gene, CDR1 is SGHAT and CDR2 is FQNNGV. Here the CDR3 reads CASSLSYTEAFF. DNA of the CDR3: TGTGCCAGCAGCTTATCCTACACTGAAGCTTTCTTT.

J is TRBJ2-7 and V is TRBV6-5, with D perhaps TRBD1 (5 bases). The CDR3 is made up of 15 amino acids. The V end lost 0 bases, the J end lost 3 bases, and 12 bases lay between the germline ends. Germline V gene lookup returns CDR1 MNHEY and CDR2 SVGAGI. CDR3 residues: CASSYSGASFYEQYF. The CDR3 nucleotides read TGTGCCAGCAGTTACTCTGGGGCCAGTTTCTACGAGCAGTACTTC.

The chain couples TRBV28 to TRBJ2-7, with 7 bases fitting TRBD2. The CDR3 contains 16 residues. Germline-derived CDR1 and CDR2 are MDHEN and SYDVKM. V lost 2 bases and J lost 2; bases outside the gene matches: 9. This CDR3 is CASSLRAGVIAYEQYF. The CDR3 coding sequence is TGTGCCAGCAGTTTAAGGGCGGGGGTGATAGCCTACGAGCAGTACTTC.

The rearrangement links TRBV5-6 to TRBJ2-2; D possibly corresponds to TRBD2 (6 bases). This CDR3 spans 15 amino acids. The germline gives CDR1 SGHDT, CDR2 YYEEEE. V was trimmed by 2 bases and J by 4 bases, leaving 12 bases between them. CDR3 in amino acids: CASSLGLAITGELFF. The DNA for the CDR3 is TGTGCCAGCAGCTTAGGGCTAGCGATCACCGGGGAGCTGTTTTTT.

This sequence joins TRBV5-1 and TRBJ2-1, with TRBD2 identical over 9 bases. This CDR3 comprises 14 residues. Germline V CDR1 and CDR2: SGHRS, YFSETQ. V lost 5 bases, J lost 5 bases, and 5 bases stayed unmatched. CDR3 amino acids: CASRGTSLDNEQFF. In nucleotides, the CDR3 is TGCGCCAGCAGGGGGACTAGCCTTGACAATGAGCAGTTCTTC.